This TCR beta chain stems from a study of early T cells in non-severe SARS-CoV-2 infection. Study-wide background: Unsorted whole blood bulk RNA was sequenced, with unpaired chains. Study outcomes and limitations: Using VDJdb, the matching emphasized anti-spike CD8 responses while missing private and CD4 specificities.

Germline trimming cut 5 bases from V and 6 bases from J; bases unmatched to any gene: 8. Germline lookup yields CDR1 MNHEY and CDR2 SMNVEV (reference sequence). The CDR3 loop spans 14 amino acids. The table lists this clonotype with many counts. Antigen unknown. Individual cDNA molecules received unique molecular identifiers. TCRdb itself ran the 5' RACE reads through MiXCR, one entry per CDR3 protein. The sample lists about 19,000 distinct CDR3 sequences; more than 4% were seen once. The chain joins TRBV27 to TRBJ1-2; 8 nucleotides align to TRBD1. The clonotype comes from an adult who was a healthcare worker with PCR-confirmed SARS-CoV-2 infection or an uninfected control (not recorded which). Material: whole blood. DNA for the CDR3: TGTGCCAGCAGTCCCAGACAGGGGTCTCATGGCTACACCTTC. The encoded protein is CASSPRQGSHGYTF.